This T cell receptor beta chain emerged from a study of blood T cell repertoires in COVID-19. With 3 bases removed from V and 8 bases from J, the gap between germline ends came to 14 bases. CDR3 length: 13 amino acids. The germline V gene encodes CDR1 SGHAT and CDR2 FQNNGV. The authors' processing: Reference gene primer amplification yielded estimated nucleated cell counts. Only in-frame clones appear in the TCRdb table, and some are missing; sequencing was by immunoSEQ multiplex PCR. V and J calls and clone size are those listed in that table; D and trimming were worked out from the DNA. The sample carries 50,000 to 75,000 clones, 88% recorded once.

This chain joins TRBV11-2 and TRBJ2-7; a weak D match, TRBD2 (6 bases). Sample: peripheral blood. This clonotype was sampled from a woman aged 50 to 60 with active or convalescent COVID-19. CDR3 in amino acids: CASSFWGDEKQYF. In DNA form, the CDR3 reads TGTGCCAGCAGCTTTTGGGGGGACGAAAAGCAGTACTTC.